What follows is one T cell receptor (beta chain) and its context. Antigen unknown. Primers included in the PCR were 60 Vbeta and 13 Jbeta primers. Sequencing used immunoSEQ multiplex PCR; TCRdb keeps in-frame clones, though not all of them. This table has approximately 170,000 clones, under 80% appearing once. The data are from a study of cytomegalovirus exposure and HLA in healthy donors. Findings and limits, study-wide: The authors enumerated 180 or so TCR beta chains as linked to cytomegalovirus. Researchers left out some V segments, among them TRBV6-2 and TRBV6-3, as indistinguishable.

The CDR3 runs to 14 residues. Germline CDR1 and CDR2: SNHLY and FYNNEI. Trimming left V 6 bases short and J 4 bases short, with 12 bases between. This TCR was recovered from a man aged 25-45 years in good health and CMV-seropositive. The chain employs TRBV2 and TRBJ2-2; D is possibly TRBD1 (6 bases). The sample consisted of PBMCs. In DNA form, the CDR3 reads TGTGCCAGCAGCCCGGGACAACTCACCGGGGAGCTGTTTTTT. Protein sequence: CASSPGQLTGELFF.